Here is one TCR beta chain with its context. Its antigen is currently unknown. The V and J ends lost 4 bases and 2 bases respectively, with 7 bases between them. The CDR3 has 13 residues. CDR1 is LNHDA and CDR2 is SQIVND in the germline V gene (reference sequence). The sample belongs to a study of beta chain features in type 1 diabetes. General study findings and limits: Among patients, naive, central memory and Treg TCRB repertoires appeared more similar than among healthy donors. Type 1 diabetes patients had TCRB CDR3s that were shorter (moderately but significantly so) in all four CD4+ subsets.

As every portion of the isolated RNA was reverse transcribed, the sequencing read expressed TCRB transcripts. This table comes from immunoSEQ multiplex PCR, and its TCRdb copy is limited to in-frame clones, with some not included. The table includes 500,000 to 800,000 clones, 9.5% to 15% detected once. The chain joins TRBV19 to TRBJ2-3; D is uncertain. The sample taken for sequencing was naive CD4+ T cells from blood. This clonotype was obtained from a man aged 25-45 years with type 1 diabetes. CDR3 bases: TGTGCCAGTAGTAATCTGGTCACAGATACGCAGTATTTT. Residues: CASSNLVTDTQYF.